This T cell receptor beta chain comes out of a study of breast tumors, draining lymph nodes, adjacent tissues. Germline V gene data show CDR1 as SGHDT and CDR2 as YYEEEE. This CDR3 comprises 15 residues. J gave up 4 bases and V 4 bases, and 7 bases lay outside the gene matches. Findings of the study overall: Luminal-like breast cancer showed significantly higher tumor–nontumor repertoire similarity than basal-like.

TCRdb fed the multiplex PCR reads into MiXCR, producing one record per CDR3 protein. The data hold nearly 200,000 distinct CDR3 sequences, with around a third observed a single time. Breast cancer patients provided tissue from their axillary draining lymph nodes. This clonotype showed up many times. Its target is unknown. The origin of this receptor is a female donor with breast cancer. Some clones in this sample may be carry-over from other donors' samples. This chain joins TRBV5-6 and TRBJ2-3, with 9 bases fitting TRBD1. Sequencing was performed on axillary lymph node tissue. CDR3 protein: CASSIGQGRADTQYF. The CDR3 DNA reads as TGTGCCAGCAGCATCGGACAGGGGAGGGCAGATACGCAGTATTTT.